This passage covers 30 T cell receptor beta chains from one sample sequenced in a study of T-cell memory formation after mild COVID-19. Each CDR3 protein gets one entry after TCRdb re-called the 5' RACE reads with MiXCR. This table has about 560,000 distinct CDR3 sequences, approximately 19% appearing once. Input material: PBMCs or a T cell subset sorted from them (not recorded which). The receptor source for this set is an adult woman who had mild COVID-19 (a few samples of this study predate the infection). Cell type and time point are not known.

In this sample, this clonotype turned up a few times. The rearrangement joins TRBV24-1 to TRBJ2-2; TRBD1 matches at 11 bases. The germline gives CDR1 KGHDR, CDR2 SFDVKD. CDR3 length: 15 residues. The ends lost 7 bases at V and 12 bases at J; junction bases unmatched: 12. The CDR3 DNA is TGTGCCACCAGGCCGTCCGGGACAGGGGGAGGAAAGCTGTTTTTT. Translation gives CATRPSGTGGGKLFF.

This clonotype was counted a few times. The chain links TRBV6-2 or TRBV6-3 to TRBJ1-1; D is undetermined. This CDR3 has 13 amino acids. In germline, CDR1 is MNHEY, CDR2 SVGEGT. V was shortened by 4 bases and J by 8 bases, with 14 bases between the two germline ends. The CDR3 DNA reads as TGTGCCAGCAGTTTGGTAACGCCCCGGGAAGCTTTCTTT. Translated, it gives CASSLVTPREAFF.

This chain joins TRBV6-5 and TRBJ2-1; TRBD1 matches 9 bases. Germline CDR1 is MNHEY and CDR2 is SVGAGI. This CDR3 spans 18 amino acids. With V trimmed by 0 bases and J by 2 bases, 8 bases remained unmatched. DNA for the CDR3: TGTGCCAGCAGTTACTCCTTCCGAACAGGGGGCCCCTACAATGAGCAGTTCTTC. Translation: CASSYSFRTGGPYNEQFF.

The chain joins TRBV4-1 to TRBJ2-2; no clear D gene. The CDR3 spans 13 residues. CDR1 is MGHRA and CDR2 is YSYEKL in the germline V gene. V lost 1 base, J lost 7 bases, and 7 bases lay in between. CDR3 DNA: TGCGCCAGCAGCCAAGGTTTGGTCGGGGAGCTGTTTTTT. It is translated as CASSQGLVGELFF.

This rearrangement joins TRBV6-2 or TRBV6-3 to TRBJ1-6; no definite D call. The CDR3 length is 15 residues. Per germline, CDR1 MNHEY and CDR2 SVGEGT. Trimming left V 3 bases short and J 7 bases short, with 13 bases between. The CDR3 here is CASSYSRARNSPLHF. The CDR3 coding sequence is TGTGCCAGCAGTTATTCGCGGGCGCGGAATTCACCCCTCCACTTT.

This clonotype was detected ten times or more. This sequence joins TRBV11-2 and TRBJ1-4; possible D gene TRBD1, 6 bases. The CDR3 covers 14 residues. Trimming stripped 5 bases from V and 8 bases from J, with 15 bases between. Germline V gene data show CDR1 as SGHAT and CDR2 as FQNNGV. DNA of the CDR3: TGTGCCAGCAGCGTTCGGGAGGGGGGCGAAAAACTGTTTTTT. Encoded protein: CASSVREGGEKLFF.

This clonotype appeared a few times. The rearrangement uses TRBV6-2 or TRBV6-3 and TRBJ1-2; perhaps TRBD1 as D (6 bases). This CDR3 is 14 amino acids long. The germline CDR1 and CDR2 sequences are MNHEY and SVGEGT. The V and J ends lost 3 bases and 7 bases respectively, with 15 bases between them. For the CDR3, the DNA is TGTGCCAGCAGTTATACGGGACACGCGTCTGGCTACACCTTC. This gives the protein CASSYTGHASGYTF.

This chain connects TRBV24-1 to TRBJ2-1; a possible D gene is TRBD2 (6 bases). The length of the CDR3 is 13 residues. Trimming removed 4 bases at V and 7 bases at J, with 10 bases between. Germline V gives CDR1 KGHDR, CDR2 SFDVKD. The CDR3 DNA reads TGTGCCACCAGTGAAATCGGGAGTAATGAGCAGTTCTTC. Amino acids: CATSEIGSNEQFF.

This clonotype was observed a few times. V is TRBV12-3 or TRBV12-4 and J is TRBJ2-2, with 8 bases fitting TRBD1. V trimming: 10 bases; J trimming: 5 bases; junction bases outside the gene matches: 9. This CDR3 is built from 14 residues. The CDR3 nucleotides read TGTGCCATCACGGACAGGGTGGAAACCGGGGAGCTGTTTTTT. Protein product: CAITDRVETGELFF.

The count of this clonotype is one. CDR3 sequence reads: CASSPDSTSQGSPHYEQYF. The CDR3 DNA is TGTGCCAGCAGTCCAGATTCTACCTCCCAGGGCTCGCCCCACTACGAGCAGTACTTC. This rearrangement joins TRBV27 to TRBJ2-7, with a weak D call TRBD1 (5 bases). CDR3 length: 19 residues. Between the trimmed V and J ends, which lost 5 bases and 3 bases, there was a span of 29 bases. Germline CDR1 and CDR2: MNHEY and SMNVEV (reference sequence).

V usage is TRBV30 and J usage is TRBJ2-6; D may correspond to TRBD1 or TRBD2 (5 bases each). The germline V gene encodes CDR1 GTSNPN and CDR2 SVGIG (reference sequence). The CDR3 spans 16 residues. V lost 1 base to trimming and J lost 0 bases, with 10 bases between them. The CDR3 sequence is CAWSARGGSGANVLTF. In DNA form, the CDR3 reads TGTGCCTGGAGTGCCCGGGGCGGCTCTGGGGCCAACGTCCTGACTTTC.

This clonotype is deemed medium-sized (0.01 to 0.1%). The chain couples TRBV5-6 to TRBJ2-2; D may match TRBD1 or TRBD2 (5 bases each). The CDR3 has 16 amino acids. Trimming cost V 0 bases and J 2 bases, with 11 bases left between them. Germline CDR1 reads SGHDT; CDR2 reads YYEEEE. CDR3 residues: CASSLDKGTNTGELFF. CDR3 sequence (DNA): TGTGCCAGCAGCTTGGATAAGGGGACCAACACCGGGGAGCTGTTTTTT.

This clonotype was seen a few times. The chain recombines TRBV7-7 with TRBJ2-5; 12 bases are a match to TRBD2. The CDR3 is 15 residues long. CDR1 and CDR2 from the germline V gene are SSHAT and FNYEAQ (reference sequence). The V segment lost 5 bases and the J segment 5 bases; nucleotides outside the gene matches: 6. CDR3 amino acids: CASSQTSGGGETQYF. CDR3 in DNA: TGTGCCAGCAGCCAGACTAGCGGGGGTGGGGAGACCCAGTACTTC.

The CDR3 here is CASSSPWTENYEQYF. In DNA, the CDR3 is TGCGCCAGCAGCTCCCCTTGGACGGAGAACTACGAGCAGTACTTC. This rearrangement joins TRBV4-1 to TRBJ2-7; D is uncertain. V was clipped by 5 bases and J by 3 bases, with 17 bases between them. This CDR3 is 15 amino acids long. The germline V gene has CDR1 MGHRA and CDR2 YSYEKL.

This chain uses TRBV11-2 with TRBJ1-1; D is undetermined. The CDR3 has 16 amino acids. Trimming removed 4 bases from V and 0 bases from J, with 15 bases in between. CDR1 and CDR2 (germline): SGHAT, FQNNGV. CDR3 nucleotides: TGTGCCAGCAGCTCTCCCTCGGGATCCCTGAACACTGAAGCTTTCTTT. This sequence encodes CASSSPSGSLNTEAFF.

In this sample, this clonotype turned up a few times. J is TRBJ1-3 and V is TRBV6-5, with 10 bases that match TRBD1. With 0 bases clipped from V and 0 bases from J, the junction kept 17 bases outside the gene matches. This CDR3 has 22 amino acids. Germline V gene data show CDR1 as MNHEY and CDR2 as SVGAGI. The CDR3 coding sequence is TGTGCCAGCAGTTACTCAGTCTTGAACCGGGACAGGGGAGACTTCTCTGGAAACACCATATATTTT. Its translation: CASSYSVLNRDRGDFSGNTIYF.

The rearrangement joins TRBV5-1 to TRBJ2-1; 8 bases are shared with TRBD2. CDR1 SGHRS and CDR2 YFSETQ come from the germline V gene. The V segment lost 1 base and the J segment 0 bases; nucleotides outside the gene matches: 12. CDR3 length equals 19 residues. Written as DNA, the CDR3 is TGCGCCAGCAGCTTGAGGGCGGGGGGCTTGATGAGCTCCTACAATGAGCAGTTCTTC. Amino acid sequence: CASSLRAGGLMSSYNEQFF.

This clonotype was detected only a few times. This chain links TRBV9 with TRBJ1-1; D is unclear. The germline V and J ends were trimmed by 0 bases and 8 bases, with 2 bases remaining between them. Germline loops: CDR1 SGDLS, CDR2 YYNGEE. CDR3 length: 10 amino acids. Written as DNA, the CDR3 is TGTGCCAGCAGCGTAGTGGAAGCTTTCTTT. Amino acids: CASSVVEAFF.

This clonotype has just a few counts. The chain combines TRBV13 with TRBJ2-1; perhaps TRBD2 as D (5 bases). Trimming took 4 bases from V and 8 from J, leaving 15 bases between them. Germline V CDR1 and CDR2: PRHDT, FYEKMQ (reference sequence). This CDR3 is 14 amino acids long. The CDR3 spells CASSSRVLRDEQFF. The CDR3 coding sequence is TGTGCCAGCAGCTCCCGTGTCCTGAGGGATGAGCAGTTCTTC.

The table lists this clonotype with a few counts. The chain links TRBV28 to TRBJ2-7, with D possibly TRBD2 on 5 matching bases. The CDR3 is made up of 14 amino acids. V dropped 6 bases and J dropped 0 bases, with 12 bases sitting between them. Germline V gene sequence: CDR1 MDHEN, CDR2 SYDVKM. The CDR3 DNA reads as TGTGCCAGCAGGGAAAAGCGGTTCTCCTACGAGCAGTACTTC. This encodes CASREKRFSYEQYF.

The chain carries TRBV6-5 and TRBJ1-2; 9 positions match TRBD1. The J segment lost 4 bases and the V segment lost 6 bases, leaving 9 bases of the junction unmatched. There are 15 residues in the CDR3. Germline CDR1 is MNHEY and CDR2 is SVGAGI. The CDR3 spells CASRATGGELYGYTF. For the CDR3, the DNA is TGTGCCAGCAGGGCTACAGGGGGCGAACTCTATGGCTACACCTTC.

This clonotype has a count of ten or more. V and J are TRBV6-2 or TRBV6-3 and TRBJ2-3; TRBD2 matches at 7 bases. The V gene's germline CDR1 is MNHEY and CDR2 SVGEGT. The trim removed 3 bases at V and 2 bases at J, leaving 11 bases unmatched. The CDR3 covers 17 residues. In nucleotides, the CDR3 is TGTGCCAGCAGTTATCGGGCTAGCGGAGCTCTCACAGATACGCAGTATTTT. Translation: CASSYRASGALTDTQYF.

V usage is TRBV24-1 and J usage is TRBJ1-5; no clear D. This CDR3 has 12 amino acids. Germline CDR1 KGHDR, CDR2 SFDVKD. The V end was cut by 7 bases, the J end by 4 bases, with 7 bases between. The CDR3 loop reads CATSRGNQPQHF. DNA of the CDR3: TGTGCCACCAGCCGGGGAAATCAGCCCCAGCATTTT.

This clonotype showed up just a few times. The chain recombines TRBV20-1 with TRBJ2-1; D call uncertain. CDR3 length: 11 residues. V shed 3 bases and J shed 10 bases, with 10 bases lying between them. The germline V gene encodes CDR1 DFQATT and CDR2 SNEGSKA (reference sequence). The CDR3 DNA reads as TGCAGTGCTAGGGTAGAATGGGAGCAGTTCTTC. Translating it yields CSARVEWEQFF.

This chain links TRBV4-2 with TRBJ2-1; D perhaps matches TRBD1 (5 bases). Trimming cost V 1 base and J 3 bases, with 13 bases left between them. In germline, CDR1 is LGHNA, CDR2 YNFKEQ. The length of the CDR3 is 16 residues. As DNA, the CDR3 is TGTGCCAGCAGCCAAGGAGACAGTGAGATCTACAATGAGCAGTTCTTC. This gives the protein CASSQGDSEIYNEQFF.

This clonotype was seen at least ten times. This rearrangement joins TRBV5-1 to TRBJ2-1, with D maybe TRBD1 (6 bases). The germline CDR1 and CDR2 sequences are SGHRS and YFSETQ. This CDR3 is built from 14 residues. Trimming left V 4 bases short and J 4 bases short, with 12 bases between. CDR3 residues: CASSLGTTYNEQFF. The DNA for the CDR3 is TGCGCCAGCAGCCTCGGGACAACTTACAATGAGCAGTTCTTC.

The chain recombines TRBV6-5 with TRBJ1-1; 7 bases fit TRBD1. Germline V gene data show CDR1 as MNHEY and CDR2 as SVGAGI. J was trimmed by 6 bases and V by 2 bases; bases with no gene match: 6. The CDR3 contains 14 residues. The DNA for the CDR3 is TGTGCCAGCAGTTACCCACAGGGGTCCTCTGAAGCTTTCTTT. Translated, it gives CASSYPQGSSEAFF.

Here the CDR3 reads CASSYQSEDEQYF. CDR3 sequence (DNA): TGTGCCAGCAGCTATCAGTCAGAGGACGAGCAGTACTTC. The chain has TRBV7-9 and TRBJ2-7, with D unclear. The CDR3 is 13 residues long. From germline, CDR1 is SEHNR and CDR2 FQNEAQ (reference sequence). Trimming pared 4 bases from V and 5 bases from J, leaving 12 bases between.

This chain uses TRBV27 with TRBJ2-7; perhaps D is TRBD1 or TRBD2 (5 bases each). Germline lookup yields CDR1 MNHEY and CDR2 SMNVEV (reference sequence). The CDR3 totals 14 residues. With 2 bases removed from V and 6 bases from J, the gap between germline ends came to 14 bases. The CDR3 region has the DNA TGTGCCAGCAGTTTAATCCAGGGAGACTCCGAGCAGTACTTC. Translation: CASSLIQGDSEQYF.

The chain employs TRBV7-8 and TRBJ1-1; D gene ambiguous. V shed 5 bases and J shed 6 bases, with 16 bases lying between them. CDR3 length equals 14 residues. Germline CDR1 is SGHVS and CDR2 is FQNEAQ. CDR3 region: CASSHSAGWAEAFF. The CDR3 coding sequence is TGTGCCAGCAGCCATAGCGCGGGATGGGCTGAAGCTTTCTTT.